One and the same sample provided the 32 T cell receptor beta chains below, sequenced in a study of a mutant IDH1 vaccine in newly diagnosed glioma. Data came from immunoSEQ multiplex PCR; TCRdb stores just in-frame clones and leaves some out. The sample lists about 98,000 clones, 85% to 90% occurring once. The time point here: baseline, week 1 (first vaccination visit). Treatment of the sample: pre-vaccination baseline after standard-of-care therapy. The sample here was PBMCs, taken from a glioma patient treated with radiotherapy, temozolomide or both. Source of these receptors: a woman between 50 and 59 years old with glioma.

This chain uses TRBV7-9 with TRBJ1-5, with D perhaps TRBD1 (5 bases). The V end was cut by 0 bases, the J end by 13 bases, with 19 bases between. This CDR3 has 15 residues. Germline CDR1 and CDR2: SEHNR and FQNEAQ (reference sequence). The CDR3 DNA is TGTGCCAGCAGCTTAGCAGGGGATAGGCGGGTATCTCAGCATTTT. It yields the protein CASSLAGDRRVSQHF.

The rearrangement links TRBV11-2 to TRBJ2-1; D unresolved. CDR3 length: 15 amino acids. The germline V and J ends were trimmed by 4 bases and 6 bases, with 16 bases remaining between them. Germline V gene lookup returns CDR1 SGHAT and CDR2 FQNNGV. This CDR3 is CASSSMTRSRNEQFF. The CDR3 bases are TGTGCCAGCAGCTCCATGACACGCTCGCGCAATGAGCAGTTCTTC.

This chain connects TRBV18 to TRBJ2-7, with TRBD1 identical over 9 bases. The junction had 3 bases not matched to a gene; V was cut back by 6 bases and J by 6 bases. The germline V gene has CDR1 KGHSH and CDR2 LQKENI. This CDR3 is built from 12 residues. Here the CDR3 DNA reads TGTGCCAGCTCGGGGACAGGGACCGAGCAGTACTTC. This translates into CASSGTGTEQYF.

This chain links TRBV10-3 with TRBJ1-2; 7 nucleotides align to TRBD1. Trimming cost V 5 bases and J 0 bases; bases outside gene matches: 6. The CDR3 length is 15 residues. Germline CDR1 and CDR2: ENHRY and SYGVKD. CDR3 sequence: CAISPQGVANYGYTF. Here the CDR3 DNA reads TGTGCCATCAGTCCCCAGGGGGTAGCTAACTATGGCTACACCTTC.

The chain links TRBV7-9 to TRBJ2-7, with a weak D call TRBD1 (5 bases). Germline V CDR1 and CDR2: SEHNR, FQNEAQ (reference sequence). Trimming removed 6 bases at V and 2 bases at J, with 17 bases between. This CDR3 contains 15 residues. The CDR3 DNA reads TGTGCCAGCAGTAGTCCCCGGCAGGGAACCTACGAGCAGTACTTC. Its translation: CASSSPRQGTYEQYF.

This clone appeared a single time. The gene calls are TRBV28 and TRBJ2-2; 9 bases agree with TRBD1. Per the germline V gene, CDR1 is MDHEN and CDR2 is SYDVKM. The CDR3 extends over 16 amino acids. V was pared by 5 bases and J by 6 bases, with 10 bases of the junction left unmatched. The CDR3 reads CASSLRTGVVAGELFF. The DNA for the CDR3 is TGTGCCAGCAGTCTCCGGACAGGGGTAGTCGCCGGGGAGCTGTTTTTT.

The chain recombines TRBV11-2 with TRBJ2-5; D may be TRBD1 or TRBD2 (6 bases each). Per the germline V gene, CDR1 is SGHAT and CDR2 is FQNNGV. V was cut by 5 bases and J by 5 bases, with 18 bases left in between. CDR3 length equals 15 residues. The CDR3 DNA follows: TGTGCCAGCAGCCAGTCTCCCGGGGGCGGGGAGACCCAGTACTTC. This translates into CASSQSPGGGETQYF.

This chain connects TRBV5-5 to TRBJ1-1; maybe TRBD1 (5 bases). Germline values: CDR1 SGHKS, CDR2 YYEKEE (reference sequence). V was cut by 4 bases and J by 1 base, with 14 bases left in between. CDR3 length: 15 amino acids. This CDR3 reads CASSRSGPTNTEAFF. In nucleotides, the CDR3 is TGTGCCAGCAGCCGTTCAGGGCCCACGAACACTGAAGCTTTCTTT.

The V and J genes are TRBV25-1 and TRBJ1-2; weak D call: TRBD1 (5 bases). With 1 base removed from V and 4 bases from J, the gap between germline ends came to 10 bases. Germline V gene data show CDR1 as MGHDK and CDR2 as SYGVNS. The CDR3 consists of 14 residues. The CDR3 protein is CASSESIQGYGYTF. As DNA, the CDR3 is TGTGCCAGCAGTGAATCGATCCAGGGCTATGGCTACACCTTC.

The chain couples TRBV29-1 to TRBJ2-5; 7 bases are a match to TRBD1. The germline gives CDR1 SQVTM, CDR2 ANQGSEA. This CDR3 region has 14 residues. V lost 6 bases, J lost 1 base, and 8 bases stayed unmatched. CDR3 bases: TGCAGCGTCCTGGGGGACAGAGGCCAAGAGACCCAGTACTTC. This gives the protein CSVLGDRGQETQYF. Based on the CDR3 plus reference TRBV29-1 and TRBJ2-5, the full variable domain is SAVISQKPSRDICQRGTSLTIQCQVDSQVTMMFWYRQQPGQSLTLIATANQGSEATYESGFVIDKFPISRPNLTFSTLTVSNMSPEDSSIYLCSVLGDRGQETQYFGPGTRLLVL.

V gene TRBV9 combines with J gene TRBJ2-1; 7 positions agree with TRBD2. This CDR3 comprises 15 residues. Per the germline V gene, CDR1 is SGDLS and CDR2 is YYNGEE. J gave up 2 bases and V 2 bases, and 4 bases lay outside the gene matches. CDR3 in amino acids: CASSVSSGTYNEQFF. CDR3 bases: TGTGCCAGCAGCGTCTCCAGCGGGACCTACAATGAGCAGTTCTTC.

The chain employs TRBV7-9 and TRBJ1-3; a weak D match, TRBD1 (5 bases). CDR1 is SEHNR and CDR2 is FQNEAQ in the germline V gene (reference sequence). The V and J ends lost 6 bases and 0 bases respectively, with 12 bases between them. CDR3 length equals 15 residues. CDR3 amino acids: CASRGRESSGNTIYF. CDR3 sequence (DNA): TGTGCCAGCAGGGGGCGTGAGAGCTCTGGAAACACCATATATTTT. Full variable domain (remainder filled in from reference TRBV7-9 and TRBJ1-3): DTGVSQNPRHKITKRGQNVTFRCDPISEHNRLYWYRQTLGQGPEFLTYFQNEAQLEKSRLLSDRFSAERPKGSFSTLEIQRTEQGDSAMYLCASRGRESSGNTIYFGEGSWLTVV.

This chain joins TRBV7-6 and TRBJ2-3, with D unresolved. Trimming stripped 5 bases from V and 0 bases from J, with 15 bases between. The CDR3 is 16 residues long. Looked up from germline, CDR1 is SGHVS and CDR2 is FNYEAQ. In DNA, the CDR3 is TGTGCCAGCAGCCCCGAGTCCGGTTACAGCACAGATACGCAGTATTTT. It codes for CASSPESGYSTDTQYF.

The chain employs TRBV7-2 and TRBJ2-5; possibly TRBD2 for D (5 bases). CDR1 and CDR2 from the germline V gene are SGHTA and FQGNSA. There are 14 residues in the CDR3. The ends were cut back, 1 base at V and 6 bases at J, with 12 bases in the middle. The DNA of the CDR3 is TGTGCCAGCAGCTTAGGTTCCGGGGAGAAGACCCAGTACTTC. It codes for CASSLGSGEKTQYF. Looking up the rest from reference TRBV7-2 and TRBJ2-5 gives the full variable domain: GAGVSQSPSNKVTEKGKDVELRCDPISGHTALYWYRQSLGQGLEFLIYFQGNSAPDKSGLPSDRFSAERTGGSVSTLTIQRTQQEDSAVYLCASSLGSGEKTQYFGPGTRLLVL.

This clone was picked up one time. The rearrangement uses TRBV6-1 and TRBJ1-5; 10 bases match TRBD1. The CDR3 spans 15 residues. CDR1 MNHNS and CDR2 SASEGT come from the germline V gene. The trim removed 5 bases at V and 9 bases at J, leaving 10 bases unmatched. The CDR3 sequence: CASSPRDRGFVPQHF. CDR3 nucleotides: TGTGCCAGCAGTCCCCGGGACAGGGGTTTCGTGCCCCAGCATTTT.

The chain employs TRBV13 and TRBJ1-2; 7 bases align to TRBD1. Germline values: CDR1 PRHDT, CDR2 FYEKMQ (reference sequence). This CDR3 is 14 amino acids long. V shed 2 bases and J 8 bases; nucleotides not matched to a gene: 8. The chain's CDR3 is CASSLKGAQGGYTF. The DNA for the CDR3 is TGTGCCAGCAGCTTAAAGGGGGCTCAGGGAGGCTACACCTTC.

This clone was recorded once. The gene calls are TRBV19 and TRBJ1-5; D is perhaps TRBD1 (6 bases). The germline V gene has CDR1 LNHDA and CDR2 SQIVND (reference sequence). The V and J ends lost 6 bases and 4 bases respectively, with 22 bases between them. The CDR3 totals 17 residues. This CDR3 is CASRVGTHRRKNQPQHF. DNA of the CDR3: TGTGCCAGTAGGGTGGGGACACATAGGCGGAAAAATCAGCCCCAGCATTTT.

The chain joins TRBV11-2 to TRBJ2-7, with D perhaps being TRBD1 or TRBD2 (5 bases each). CDR3 size: 14 residues. The V end lost 1 base, the J end lost 2 bases, and 9 bases lay between the germline ends. Looked up from germline, CDR1 is SGHAT and CDR2 is FQNNGV. Here the CDR3 reads CASSLVQGAYEQYF. The DNA of the CDR3 is TGTGCCAGCAGCTTAGTGCAGGGAGCCTACGAGCAGTACTTC.

This chain links TRBV10-1 with TRBJ2-1, with a weak D call TRBD1 (6 bases). The ends were cut back, 2 bases at V and 2 bases at J, with 13 bases in the middle. CDR1 is WNHNN and CDR2 is SYGVQD in the germline V gene (reference sequence). CDR3 size: 16 residues. CDR3 coding DNA: TGCGCCAGCAGTGAGAAGCAGGGGCGCACCTACAATGAGCAGTTCTTC. This encodes CASSEKQGRTYNEQFF.

The CDR3: CASSLTPVGGGASGYTF. For the CDR3, the DNA is TGTGCCAGCAGTTTAACCCCCGTGGGAGGGGGCGCATCCGGCTACACCTTC. The gene calls are TRBV28 and TRBJ1-2; 7 nucleotides line up with TRBD1. The CDR3 contains 17 residues. CDR1 and CDR2 from the germline V gene are MDHEN and SYDVKM. V trimming: 2 bases; J trimming: 8 bases; junction bases outside the gene matches: 17.

J is TRBJ2-4 and V is TRBV28; no firm D call. CDR1 is MDHEN, CDR2 SYDVKM, per germline. Trimming left V 3 bases short and J 2 bases short, with 11 bases between. This CDR3 region has 15 residues. The CDR3 protein is CASSFAEKSKNIQYF. CDR3 nucleotide sequence: TGTGCCAGCAGTTTCGCGGAGAAATCCAAAAACATTCAGTACTTC.

The V and J genes are TRBV6-5 and TRBJ2-7, with 12 positions matching TRBD1. Trimming at V came to 6 bases and at J to 4 bases, leaving 1 base not matched to a gene. There are 13 residues in the CDR3. CDR1 and CDR2 from the germline V gene are MNHEY and SVGAGI. The CDR3 sequence: CASRGQGAYEQYF. The CDR3 bases are TGTGCCAGCAGGGGACAGGGGGCTTACGAGCAGTACTTC.

This chain connects TRBV7-9 to TRBJ2-7; 9 nucleotides line up with TRBD2. Germline V CDR1 and CDR2: SEHNR, FQNEAQ (reference sequence). The CDR3 runs to 16 residues. Trimming cost V 0 bases and J 2 bases; bases outside gene matches: 5. This CDR3 is CASSLAARGRAYEQYF. The CDR3 coding sequence is TGTGCCAGCAGCTTAGCGGCTCGCGGGAGGGCCTACGAGCAGTACTTC.

The chain is built from TRBV28 and TRBJ1-2, with D tentatively TRBD1 (5 bases). Per germline, CDR1 MDHEN and CDR2 SYDVKM. The CDR3 contains 12 residues. V was pared by 10 bases and J by 4 bases, with 13 bases between. CDR3 region: CATHGTVYGYTF. In nucleotides, the CDR3 is TGTGCCACACACGGGACGGTCTATGGCTACACCTTC.

The rearrangement joins TRBV5-4 to TRBJ2-7; 11 positions agree with TRBD2. CDR1 is SGHNT and CDR2 is YYREEE in the germline V gene (reference sequence). This CDR3 comprises 16 residues. J gave up 6 bases and V 0 bases, and 8 bases lay outside the gene matches. CDR3 DNA sequence: TGTGCCAGCAGCTTGGTCGCTTTACTAGCGGGAGTCGAGCAGTACTTC. It specifies CASSLVALLAGVEQYF.

This chain uses TRBV28 with TRBJ2-3; 8 bases fit TRBD1. This CDR3 is 15 amino acids long. V trimming: 5 bases; J trimming: 1 base; junction bases outside the gene matches: 5. The V gene's germline CDR1 is MDHEN and CDR2 SYDVKM. DNA for the CDR3: TGTGCCAGCAGTCCCCCGGACAGGGGCACAGATACGCAGTATTTT. This encodes CASSPPDRGTDTQYF.

The chain couples TRBV6-6 to TRBJ2-1; 8 positions agree with TRBD2. CDR3 length: 15 amino acids. Germline V lookup: CDR1 MNHNY, CDR2 SVGAGI (reference sequence). The ends lost 0 bases at V and 5 bases at J; junction bases unmatched: 3. The chain's CDR3 is CASSYSAGGNNEQFF. The CDR3 coding sequence is TGTGCCAGCAGTTACTCTGCGGGAGGTAACAATGAGCAGTTCTTC.

The rearrangement joins TRBV9 to TRBJ2-1; 7 nucleotides match TRBD2. Looked up from germline, CDR1 is SGDLS and CDR2 is YYNGEE. The CDR3 sequence is 15 residues long. V shed 6 bases, J shed 0 bases, and the junction held 6 bases outside the gene matches. This CDR3 is CASTPGGSSYNEQFF. CDR3 DNA: TGTGCCAGCACACCTGGCGGGAGCTCCTACAATGAGCAGTTCTTC.

This clone was recorded once. This sequence joins TRBV15 and TRBJ2-5, with a tentative D call TRBD1 (7 bases). CDR3 length: 15 amino acids. Germline loops: CDR1 LNHNV, CDR2 YYDKDF (reference sequence). The ends were cut back, 0 bases at V and 5 bases at J, with 13 bases in the middle. CDR3 in DNA: TGTGCCACCAGCAGAGATAGGGCAGGGGGGGAGACCCAGTACTTC. Protein: CATSRDRAGGETQYF.

The gene calls are TRBV7-6 and TRBJ2-7; D is ambiguous. The V end lost 4 bases, the J end lost 3 bases, and 22 bases lay between the germline ends. Germline CDR1 is SGHVS and CDR2 is FNYEAQ. The CDR3 consists of 17 residues. CDR3 amino acids: CASSSQPGRQTIYEQYF. The CDR3 DNA sequence: TGTGCCAGCAGCTCTCAACCCGGCCGGCAGACCATCTACGAGCAGTACTTC.

Only a few counts were recorded for this clone. This sequence joins TRBV27 and TRBJ1-6; a possible D gene is TRBD1 (6 bases). The CDR3 runs to 14 residues. Trimming took 2 bases from V and 11 from J, leaving 13 bases between them. Looked up from germline, CDR1 is MNHEY and CDR2 is SMNVEV (reference sequence). Written as DNA, the CDR3 is TGTGCCAGCAGTTTAAGACAAGGGGGTACACCCCTCCACTTT. This codes for CASSLRQGGTPLHF.

The chain has TRBV7-3 and TRBJ1-2; TRBD1 agrees at 12 bases. After removal of 5 bases from V and 4 bases from J, the junction contained 11 bases not matched to a gene. Germline V gene data show CDR1 as SGHTA and CDR2 as FQGTGA. CDR3 length equals 17 residues. CDR3 amino acids: CASSLGTGGAKGYGYTF. The CDR3 DNA is TGTGCCAGCAGCCTTGGGACAGGGGGCGCTAAGGGCTATGGCTACACCTTC.